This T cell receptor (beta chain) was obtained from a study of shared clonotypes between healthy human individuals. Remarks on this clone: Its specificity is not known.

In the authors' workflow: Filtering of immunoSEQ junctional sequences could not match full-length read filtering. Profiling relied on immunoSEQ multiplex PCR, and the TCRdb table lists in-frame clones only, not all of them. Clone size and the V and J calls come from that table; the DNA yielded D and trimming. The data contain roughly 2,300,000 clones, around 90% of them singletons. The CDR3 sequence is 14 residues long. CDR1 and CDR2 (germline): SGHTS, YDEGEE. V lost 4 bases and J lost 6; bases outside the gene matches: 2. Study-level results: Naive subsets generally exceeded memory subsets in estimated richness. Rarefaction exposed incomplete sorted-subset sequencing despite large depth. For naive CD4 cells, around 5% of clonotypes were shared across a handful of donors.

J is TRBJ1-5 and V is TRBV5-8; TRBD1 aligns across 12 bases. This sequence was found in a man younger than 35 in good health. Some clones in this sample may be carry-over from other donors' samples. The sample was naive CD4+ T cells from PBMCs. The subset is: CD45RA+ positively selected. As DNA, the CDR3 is TGTGCCAGCAGCCGGGACAGGGGGCCTCAGCCCCAGCATTTT. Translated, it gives CASSRDRGPQPQHF. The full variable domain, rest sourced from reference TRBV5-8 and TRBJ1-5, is EAGVTQSPTHLIKTRGQQATLRCSPISGHTSVYWYQQALGLGLQFLLWYDEGEERNRGNFPPRFSGRQFPNYSSELNVNALELEDSALYLCASSRDRGPQPQHFGDGTRLSIL.